Sequencing of this TCR beta chain was carried out in a study of T cells in localized non-small cell lung cancer. Germline lookup yields CDR1 SGHTA and CDR2 FQGNSA. Trimming removed 3 bases from V and 11 bases from J, with 19 bases in between. The CDR3 runs to 14 residues. Sequenced by immunoSEQ multiplex PCR; TCRdb stores in-frame clones only, minus some. The sample comprises around 41,000 clones, approximately 91% of which are singletons, and approximately 2.5% rests with the top ten. The chain recombines TRBV7-2 with TRBJ1-1; no clear D. Source: peripheral blood, taken before any cancer treatment. This TCR came from a female donor of 60 years or more with stage I squamous cell lung carcinoma. CDR3 DNA: TGTGCCAGCAGCTTGCTGGAGGAGTTTGTGGGGGCTTTCTTT. This sequence encodes CASSLLEEFVGAFF.